These 11 T cell receptor beta chains were sequenced from one sample in a study of PD-1 blockade in classical Hodgkin lymphoma. The assay was immunoSEQ multiplex PCR, and TCRdb's table has in-frame clones only and misses some. The table shows more than 3,500 clones, with around 60% occurring only once. All trial patients relapsed after autologous stem cell transplantation. The material was peripheral blood mononuclear cells (PBMCs), obtained at baseline. These receptors were obtained from a human donor with classical Hodgkin lymphoma.

CDR3 DNA: TGTGCCAGCAGTATAAGACAGTCGAATGATCCCCAGCATTTT. Translation gives CASSIRQSNDPQHF. The chain carries TRBV6-5 and TRBJ1-5, with D maybe TRBD1 (5 bases). Trimming took off 5 bases at V and 10 bases at J, with 18 bases between the two ends. CDR1 is MNHEY, CDR2 SVGAGI, per germline. The CDR3 extends over 14 amino acids.

This clone appeared a single time. The chain uses TRBV18 and TRBJ1-2; TRBD1 matches at 9 bases. CDR1 is KGHSH, CDR2 LQKENI, per germline. The junction had 7 bases not matched to a gene; V was cut back by 6 bases and J by 8 bases. The CDR3 sequence is 13 residues long. CDR3 DNA sequence: TGTGCCAGCTCGTATGGACAGGGGCAAGGCTACACCTTC. Its protein is CASSYGQGQGYTF.

The V gene is TRBV29-1, the J gene TRBJ2-7; TRBD1 might be the D (5 bases). The V end lost 3 bases, the J end lost 2 bases, and 8 bases lay between the germline ends. The germline CDR1 and CDR2 sequences are SQVTM and ANQGSEA. The CDR3 contains 12 residues. The CDR3 region has the DNA TGCAGCGTTGACGACAGTGCCTACGAGCAGTACTTC. It codes for CSVDDSAYEQYF.

The chain couples TRBV5-6 to TRBJ2-2; 7 bases match TRBD1. Trimming removed 0 bases from V and 5 bases from J; junction bases left unmatched: 4. The CDR3 consists of 15 residues. CDR1 and CDR2 (germline): SGHDT, YYEEEE. The CDR3 is CASSLGPGGTGELFF. The CDR3 DNA reads as TGTGCCAGCAGCTTGGGTCCAGGGGGAACCGGGGAGCTGTTTTTT.

This clone is classed as large. V gene TRBV27 combines with J gene TRBJ1-1, with TRBD1 as a possible D gene (5 bases). This CDR3 has 12 residues. Per germline, CDR1 MNHEY and CDR2 SMNVEV (reference sequence). Trimming shortened V by 6 bases and J by 4 bases, and 9 bases separated the two germline ends. The DNA of the CDR3 is TGTGCCAGCAGCGGCAGGGTCACTGAAGCTTTCTTT. Its translation: CASSGRVTEAFF.

The rearrangement links TRBV4-1 to TRBJ1-4, with D unresolved. V was clipped by 4 bases and J by 6 bases, with 15 bases between them. In germline, CDR1 is MGHRA, CDR2 YSYEKL. This CDR3 has 15 amino acids. The CDR3 is CASSRLWASDEKLFF. As DNA, the CDR3 is TGCGCCAGCAGCCGCCTTTGGGCGTCTGATGAAAAACTGTTTTTT.

V is TRBV6-5 and J is TRBJ2-2; maybe TRBD1 (6 bases). Deletions cut 11 bases from V and 5 bases from J, with 9 bases between. The CDR3 is 11 amino acids. Looked up from germline, CDR1 is MNHEY and CDR2 is SVGAGI. The CDR3 is CAARGTGELFF. The CDR3 region has the DNA TGTGCCGCGAGGGGGACCGGGGAGCTGTTTTTT.

This chain joins TRBV5-1 and TRBJ2-7; TRBD1 agrees at 8 bases. With V trimmed by 2 bases and J by 2 bases, 6 bases remained unmatched. This CDR3 is built from 15 residues. Germline lookup yields CDR1 SGHRS and CDR2 YFSETQ. CDR3 bases: TGCGCCAGCAGCTTTGGACAGGGTAAGCCCTACGAGCAGTACTTC. Encoded protein: CASSFGQGKPYEQYF.

This chain links TRBV9 with TRBJ2-1; tentatively, D is TRBD1 (5 bases). Germline CDR1 and CDR2: SGDLS and YYNGEE. This CDR3 spans 15 amino acids. The germline V and J ends were trimmed by 4 bases and 6 bases, with 17 bases remaining between them. Here the CDR3 DNA reads TGTGCCAGCAGCCTACCTGGAACAGGCTTCAATGAGCAGTTCTTC. Its protein product is CASSLPGTGFNEQFF.

The chain links TRBV18 to TRBJ1-1; D might be TRBD1 (5 bases). CDR3 length: 15 amino acids. Germline V lookup: CDR1 KGHSH, CDR2 LQKENI. V lost 6 bases to trimming and J lost 2 bases, with 16 bases between them. DNA of the CDR3: TGTGCCAGCTCGCCCTCCGGGGCTGGAAACACTGAAGCTTTCTTT. It yields the protein CASSPSGAGNTEAFF.

The chain uses TRBV23-1 and TRBJ2-7; a possible D gene is TRBD2 (5 bases). Being an ORF, TRBV23-1 has a function that is uncertain. Trimming shortened V by 11 bases and J by 4 bases, and 18 bases separated the two germline ends. CDR3 length: 13 amino acids. This CDR3 reads CAPGGRLRYEQYF. DNA for the CDR3: TGCGCCCCCGGCGGGCGGTTGAGGTACGAGCAGTACTTC.